Following are 8 T cell receptor beta chains from one sample sequenced in a study of blood T cell repertoires in COVID-19. Measured with immunoSEQ multiplex PCR; TCRdb has only the in-frame clones, and not every one. The sample contains tens of thousands of clones, 70% to 90% of which appear only once. The sequencing input was peripheral blood. The receptors derive from a man in his forties or fifties with acute or convalescent COVID-19.

This clone was seen a few times. The gene calls are TRBV10-1 and TRBJ1-4; the D is unclear. The V end was cut by 3 bases, the J end by 4 bases, with 12 bases between. The CDR3 covers 15 residues. Per germline, CDR1 WNHNN and CDR2 SYGVQD (reference sequence). CDR3 region: CASSEGSEGNEKLFF. CDR3 nucleotides: TGCGCCAGCAGTGAAGGTTCAGAGGGTAATGAAAAACTGTTTTTT.

This chain joins TRBV27 and TRBJ1-2, with TRBD1 matching over 10 bases. V shed 5 bases, J shed 4 bases, and the junction held 4 bases outside the gene matches. CDR1 is MNHEY and CDR2 is SMNVEV in the germline V gene (reference sequence). The CDR3 is 14 residues long. This chain's CDR3 is CASSPGQGSYGYTF. For the CDR3, the DNA is TGTGCCAGCAGTCCGGGACAGGGGAGCTATGGCTACACCTTC.

V and J are TRBV5-3 and TRBJ1-1; D is unresolved. TRBV5-3 is reported as an ORF; its role is uncertain. The CDR3 is 15 amino acids. The V end was cut by 9 bases, the J end by 3 bases, with 21 bases between. The CDR3 DNA reads TGTGCCAAGCTATGGGGAGTTTATAGGGACACTGAAGCTTTCTTT. Its translation: CAKLWGVYRDTEAFF.

The CDR3 nucleotides are TGTGCCAGTAGCCCGGGACAGGGGGCCTACGAGCAGTACTTC. It codes for CASSPGQGAYEQYF. The chain employs TRBV19 and TRBJ2-7, with 11 nucleotides matching TRBD1. Per the germline V gene, CDR1 is LNHDA and CDR2 is SQIVND (reference sequence). The J segment lost 2 bases and the V segment lost 6 bases, leaving 3 bases of the junction unmatched. This CDR3 region has 14 residues.

V is TRBV5-6 and J is TRBJ2-7; TRBD1 might be the D (6 bases). Between the trimmed V and J ends, which lost 3 bases and 4 bases, there was a span of 17 bases. Germline CDR1 SGHDT, CDR2 YYEEEE. The CDR3 is 15 residues long. Here the CDR3 reads CASSWGQGFIYEQYF. As DNA, the CDR3 is TGTGCCAGCAGCTGGGGCCAGGGGTTCATTTACGAGCAGTACTTC. Using reference TRBV5-6 and TRBJ2-7 for the parts outside the CDR3, the full variable domain is DAGVTQSPTHLIKTRGQQVTLRCSPKSGHDTVSWYQQALGQGPQFIFQYYEEEERQRGNFPDRFSGHQFPNYSSELNVNALLLGDSALYLCASSWGQGFIYEQYFGPGTRLTVT.

This chain links TRBV7-8 with TRBJ1-2; 7 bases map to TRBD1. The CDR3 loop spans 15 amino acids. Germline V CDR1 and CDR2: SGHVS, FQNEAQ. J lost 1 base, V lost 0 bases, and 2 bases had no gene match. CDR3 protein: CASSLAHRGNYGYTF. The CDR3 bases are TGTGCCAGCAGCTTAGCGCACAGGGGTAACTATGGCTACACCTTC.

The chain combines TRBV19 with TRBJ1-5, with D possibly matching TRBD1 (5 bases). There are 15 residues in the CDR3. Germline CDR1 LNHDA, CDR2 SQIVND (reference sequence). V gave up 3 bases and J gave up 1 base, with 10 bases separating them. CDR3 nucleotide sequence: TGTGCCAGTAGTATGTTCTCAGGGAGCAATCAGCCCCAGCATTTT. It specifies CASSMFSGSNQPQHF.

For this clone: The same CDR3 also results from other DNA sequences found in this sample. The chain employs TRBV7-3 and TRBJ2-5, with 10 bases matching TRBD1. CDR1 is SGHTA and CDR2 is FQGTGA in the germline V gene. This CDR3 spans 17 amino acids. V shed 1 base and J 2 bases; nucleotides not matched to a gene: 7. CDR3 amino acids: CASSLNPDRGPQETQYF. Written as DNA, the CDR3 is TGTGCCAGCAGCTTAAACCCTGACAGGGGGCCACAAGAGACCCAGTACTTC.